This TCR beta chain stems from a study of cytomegalovirus exposure and HLA in healthy donors. This clone was recorded a few times. Antigen specificity is unknown. Donors had nominal health at sampling but likely had unrecorded immune exposures. This CDR3 spans 13 amino acids. Per germline, CDR1 SQVTM and CDR2 ANQGSEA. Trimming left V 0 bases short and J 8 bases short, with 13 bases between. The primer mix had 60 Vbeta and 13 Jbeta primers. Measured with immunoSEQ multiplex PCR; TCRdb has only the in-frame clones, and not every one. The sample consists of about 110,000 clones, roughly 80% of them appearing once. Study-level findings and limits: For most TCR beta V segments, an earlier analysis put the productive rate at about 87% or about 30% of the time. Later analysis associated a missense DCLRE1C variant with TCR beta V- and J-gene trimming. Certain indistinguishable V segments, among them TRBV6-2 and TRBV6-3, were excluded.

The specimen was PBMCs. The chain has TRBV29-1 and TRBJ1-1; D is uncertain. This receptor was obtained from a man aged 30 to 39 in good health and CMV-seronegative. DNA of the CDR3: TGCAGCGTTGAAGAGCGGGAGCCAACGGAAGCTTTCTTT. Protein sequence: CSVEEREPTEAFF.